This is a list of T cell receptor beta chains from one sample in a study of cytomegalovirus exposure and HLA in healthy donors. Libraries were prepared by immunoSEQ multiplex PCR; TCRdb keeps only in-frame clonotypes and omits some of them. The table records about 160,000 clones, around 69% of them present only once. Sequenced: PBMCs. The receptors shown here come from a woman aged 25-40 years in good health and CMV-seronegative. CDR3s include the opening cysteine and the closing phenylalanine or tryptophan. The D gene is left open where the match is weak. For some rows the clone size is stated as once, few or many, or as a class when expanded; others skip it.

J: TRBJ1-4
size: NA
D: NA
V: TRBV7-2
CDR3: CASSQDPWQTGKLFF
DNA: TGTGCCAGCAGCCAAGATCCTTGGCAGACGGGGAAACTGTTTTTT

J: TRBJ1-1
size: NA
D: TRBD1
V: TRBV5-4
CDR3: CASSLVAGGAGTEAFF
DNA: TGTGCCAGCAGCTTGGTGGCAGGGGGCGCGGGAACTGAAGCTTTCTTT

J: TRBJ1-1
size: NA
D: NA
V: TRBV5-1
CDR3: CASSLKIGATFF
DNA: TGCGCCAGCAGCCTTAAGATTGGGGCGACTTTCTTT

J: TRBJ1-5
size: NA
D: TRBD1
V: TRBV28
CDR3: CASSSAGTGVSQPQHF
DNA: TGTGCCAGCAGTTCTGCCGGGACAGGGGTGAGTCAGCCCCAGCATTTT

J: TRBJ2-5
size: NA
D: NA
V: TRBV5-1
CDR3: CASSVQGLAGPQETQYF
DNA: TGCGCCAGCAGCGTCCAGGGCCTTGCGGGACCCCAAGAGACCCAGTACTTC

J: TRBJ2-7
size: NA
D: NA
V: TRBV9
CDR3: CASSVSAADTYEQYF
DNA: TGTGCCAGCAGCGTCTCGGCGGCGGATACCTACGAGCAGTACTTC

J: TRBJ1-1
size: NA
D: NA
V: TRBV6-5
CDR3: CASREQGGAEAFF
DNA: TGTGCCAGCAGGGAACAGGGAGGGGCTGAAGCTTTCTTT

J: TRBJ1-6
size: NA
D: TRBD1
V: TRBV30
CDR3: CAWDTNDRGRSLHF
DNA: TGTGCCTGGGACACCAATGACAGGGGACGCTCCCTCCACTTT

J: TRBJ2-5
size: NA
D: NA
V: TRBV19
CDR3: CASSIPGGDETQYF
DNA: TGTGCCAGTAGTATACCCGGAGGGGATGAGACCCAGTACTTC

J: TRBJ1-1
size: NA
D: NA
V: TRBV5-6
CDR3: CASSLALTEAFF
DNA: TGTGCCAGCAGCTTGGCCCTGACTGAAGCTTTCTTT

J: TRBJ2-7
size: few
D: NA
V: TRBV7-9
CDR3: CASSSSGSGRSYEQYF
DNA: TGTGCCAGCAGCTCCTCGGGTAGCGGCCGCTCCTACGAGCAGTACTTC

J: TRBJ1-2
size: NA
D: NA
V: TRBV28
CDR3: CASRQSGEHGYTF
DNA: TGTGCCAGCCGCCAGAGCGGGGAGCATGGCTACACCTTC

J: TRBJ2-1
size: few
D: NA
V: TRBV7-9
CDR3: CASTGHSSYNEQFF
DNA: TGTGCCAGCACCGGACACAGCTCCTACAATGAGCAGTTCTTC

J: TRBJ1-1
size: few
D: NA
V: TRBV5-1
CDR3: CASSVTGNTEAFF
DNA: TGCGCCAGCAGCGTGACAGGGAACACTGAAGCTTTCTTT

J: TRBJ2-7
size: NA
D: TRBD1
V: TRBV6-6
CDR3: CASSYSTGQGYYEQYF
DNA: TGTGCCAGCAGTTACTCTACGGGACAGGGTTACTACGAGCAGTACTTC

J: TRBJ1-6
size: NA
D: NA
V: TRBV19
CDR3: CASSITSSYNSPLHF
DNA: TGTGCCAGTAGTATCACGAGCTCCTATAATTCACCCCTCCACTTT

J: TRBJ2-7
size: NA
D: TRBD1
V: TRBV19
CDR3: CASSSFGTGGHEQYF
DNA: TGTGCCAGTAGTTCCTTCGGGACAGGGGGTCACGAGCAGTACTTC

J: TRBJ2-1
size: NA
D: TRBD2
V: TRBV6-1
CDR3: CASKVLAGVNEQFF
DNA: TGTGCCAGCAAGGTTCTAGCGGGAGTTAATGAGCAGTTCTTC

J: TRBJ2-1
size: few
D: TRBD2
V: TRBV7-2
CDR3: CASSLDEASGMYNEQFF
DNA: TGTGCCAGCAGCTTAGATGAGGCTAGCGGGATGTACAATGAGCAGTTCTTC

J: TRBJ2-7
size: NA
D: TRBD1
V: TRBV18
CDR3: CASSSNRDRPYEQYF
DNA: TGTGCCAGCTCATCGAACCGGGACAGACCCTACGAGCAGTACTTC

J: TRBJ1-4
size: NA
D: TRBD1
V: TRBV2
CDR3: CASSEDRGGEKLFF
DNA: TGTGCCAGCAGTGAAGACAGGGGGGGCGAAAAACTGTTTTTT